The source of this T cell receptor beta chain is a study of CD8 T cells in ankylosing spondylitis. Whole-study findings and limits: According to the report, clones linked to the disease were significantly enriched in matched synovial fluid samples taken from ankylosing spondylitis patients. The authors found the disease-linked clones to be CD8+ and relatively rare in peripheral blood. Reactive arthritis synovial fluid and blood were previously reported to contain some motif variants.

Quantitative 5'-RACE with molecular barcodes generated TCR beta libraries. TCRdb passed the 5' RACE reads through MiXCR, listing each CDR3 protein once. The profile shows 190,000 or so distinct CDR3 sequences, 9.5% to 15% of them singletons. The table lists this clonotype with many counts. What it binds is unknown. The CDR3 has 13 amino acids. Looked up from germline, CDR1 is SGHVS and CDR2 is FQNEAQ. The V gene lost 5 bases and the J gene lost 10 bases, with 15 bases spanning the gap. Source material: blood, either unsorted or a sorted T cell fraction (not recorded which). This receptor was identified in a male donor with ankylosing spondylitis or in good health (not recorded which). This chain joins TRBV7-8 and TRBJ2-1; TRBD1 or TRBD2 may be the D gene (5 bases each). The CDR3 region is CASSPVEGIEQFF. The CDR3, as DNA: TGTGCCAGCAGCCCTGTAGAGGGGATAGAGCAGTTCTTC.